The entry below describes one T cell receptor (beta chain). The data derive from a study of blood T cell repertoires in COVID-19. The overall study: Samples of COVID-19 (acute and convalescent) were obtained from the United States, Italy and Spain.

Trimming cost V 0 bases and J 3 bases; bases outside gene matches: 13. This CDR3 comprises 18 residues. The germline V gene has CDR1 MNHEY and CDR2 SVGEGT. Using immunoSEQ multiplex PCR, the repertoire was profiled, and TCRdb retains in-frame clones only, with some absent. The sample has a few hundred thousand clones, 89% seen once. The V call is TRBV6-2 or TRBV6-3, the J call TRBJ2-7; 8 bases are shared with TRBD2. The TCR was taken from a woman aged 60-75 years with acute or convalescent COVID-19. Specimen: peripheral blood. The CDR3 reads CASSYSTRGAGAFYEQYF. Here the CDR3 DNA reads TGTGCCAGCAGTTACTCGACGAGGGGAGCGGGGGCCTTCTACGAGCAGTACTTC.